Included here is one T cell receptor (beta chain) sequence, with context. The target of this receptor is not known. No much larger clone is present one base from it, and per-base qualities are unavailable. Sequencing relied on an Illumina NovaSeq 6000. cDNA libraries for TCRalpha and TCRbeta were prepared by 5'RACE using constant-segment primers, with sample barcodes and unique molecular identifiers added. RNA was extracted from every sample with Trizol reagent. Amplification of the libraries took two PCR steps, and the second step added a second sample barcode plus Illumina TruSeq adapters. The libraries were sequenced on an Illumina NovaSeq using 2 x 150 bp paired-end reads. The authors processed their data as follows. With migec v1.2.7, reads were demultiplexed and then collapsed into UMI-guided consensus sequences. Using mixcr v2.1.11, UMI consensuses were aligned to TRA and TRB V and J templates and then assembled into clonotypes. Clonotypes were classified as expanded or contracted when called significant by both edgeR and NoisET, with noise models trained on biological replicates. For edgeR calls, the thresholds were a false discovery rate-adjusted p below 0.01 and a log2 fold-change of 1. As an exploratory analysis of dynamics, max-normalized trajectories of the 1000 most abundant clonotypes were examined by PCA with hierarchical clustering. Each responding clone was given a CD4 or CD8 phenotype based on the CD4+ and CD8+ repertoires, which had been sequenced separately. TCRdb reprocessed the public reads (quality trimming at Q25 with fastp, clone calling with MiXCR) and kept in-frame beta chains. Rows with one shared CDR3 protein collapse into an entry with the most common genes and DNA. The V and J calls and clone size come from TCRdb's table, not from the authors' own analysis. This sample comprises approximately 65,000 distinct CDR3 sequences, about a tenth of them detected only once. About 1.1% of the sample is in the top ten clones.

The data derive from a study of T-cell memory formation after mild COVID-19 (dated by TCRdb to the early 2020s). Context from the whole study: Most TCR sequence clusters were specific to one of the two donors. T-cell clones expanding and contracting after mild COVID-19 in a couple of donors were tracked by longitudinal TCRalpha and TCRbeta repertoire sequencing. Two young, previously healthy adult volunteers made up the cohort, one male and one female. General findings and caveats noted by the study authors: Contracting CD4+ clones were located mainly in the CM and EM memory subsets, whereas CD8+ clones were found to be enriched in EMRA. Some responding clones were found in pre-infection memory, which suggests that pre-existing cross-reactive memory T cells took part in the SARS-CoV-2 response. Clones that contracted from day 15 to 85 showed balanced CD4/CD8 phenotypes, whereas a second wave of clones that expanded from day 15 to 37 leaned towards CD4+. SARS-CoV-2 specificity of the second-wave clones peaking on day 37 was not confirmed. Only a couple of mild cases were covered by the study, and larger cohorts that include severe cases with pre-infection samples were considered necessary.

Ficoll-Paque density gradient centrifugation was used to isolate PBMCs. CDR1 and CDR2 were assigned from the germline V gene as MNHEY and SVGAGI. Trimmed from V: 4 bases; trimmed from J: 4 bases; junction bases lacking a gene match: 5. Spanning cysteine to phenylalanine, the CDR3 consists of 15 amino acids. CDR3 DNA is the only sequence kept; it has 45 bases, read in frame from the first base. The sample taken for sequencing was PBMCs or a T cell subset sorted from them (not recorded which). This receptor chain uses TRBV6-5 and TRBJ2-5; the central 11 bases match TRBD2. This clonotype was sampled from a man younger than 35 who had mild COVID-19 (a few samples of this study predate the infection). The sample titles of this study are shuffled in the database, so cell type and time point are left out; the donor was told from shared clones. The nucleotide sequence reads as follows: TGTGCCAGCAGTTCACTAGCGGGGGAGAGAGAGACCCAGTACTTC. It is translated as CASSSLAGERETQYF.